Listed here is a single T cell receptor beta chain. These data are taken from a study of blood T cell repertoires in COVID-19. Across the whole study: T cells, B-cell-depleted T cells, or PBMCs provided the cDNA or gDNA that served as material.

The V gene lost 2 bases and the J gene lost 5 bases, with 13 bases spanning the gap. CDR3 length: 14 amino acids. Germline CDR1 and CDR2: ENHRY and SYGVKD. Method: immunoSEQ multiplex PCR; TCRdb's copy keeps in-frame clones and lacks some. Here the sample spans around 250,000 clones, approximately 86% being singletons. Sequencing was carried out using peripheral blood. This receptor was obtained from a woman aged 60-75 years who had recovered from COVID-19. The chain has TRBV10-3 and TRBJ2-7; maybe TRBD1 (6 bases). The CDR3 DNA reads as TGTGCCATCAGTGAGCGGCCCAGGGGCAACGAGCAGTACTTC. Protein sequence: CAISERPRGNEQYF.